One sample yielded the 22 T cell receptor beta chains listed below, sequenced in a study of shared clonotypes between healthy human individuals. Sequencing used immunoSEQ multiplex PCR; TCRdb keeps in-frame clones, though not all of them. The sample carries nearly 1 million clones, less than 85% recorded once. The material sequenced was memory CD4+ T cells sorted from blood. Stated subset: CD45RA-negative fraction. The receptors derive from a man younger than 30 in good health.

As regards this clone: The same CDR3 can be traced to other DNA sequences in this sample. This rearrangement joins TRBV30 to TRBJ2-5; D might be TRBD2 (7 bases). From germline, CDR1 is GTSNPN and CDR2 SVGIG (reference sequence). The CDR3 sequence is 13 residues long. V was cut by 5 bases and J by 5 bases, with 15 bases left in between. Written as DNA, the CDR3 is TGTGCCTGGTCTGGGGGGGCCGCGGAGACCCAGTACTTC. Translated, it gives CAWSGGAAETQYF.

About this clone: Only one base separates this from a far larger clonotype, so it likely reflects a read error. The CDR3: CASSLGADTQYF. In DNA form, the CDR3 reads TGTGCCAGCAGCTTAGGGGCAGATACGCAGTATTTT. J is TRBJ2-3 and V is TRBV7-2; D unclear. The V gene's germline CDR1 is SGHTA and CDR2 FQGNSA. V lost 1 base and J lost 4, with 3 bases in between. The CDR3 has 12 amino acids.

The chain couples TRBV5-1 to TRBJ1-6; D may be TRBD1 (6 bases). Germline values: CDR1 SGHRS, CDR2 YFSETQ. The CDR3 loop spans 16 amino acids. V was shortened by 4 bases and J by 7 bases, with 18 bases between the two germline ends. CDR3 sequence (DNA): TGCGCCAGCAGCCAAACCCCCGGGACACCAAATTCACCCCTCCACTTT. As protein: CASSQTPGTPNSPLHF.

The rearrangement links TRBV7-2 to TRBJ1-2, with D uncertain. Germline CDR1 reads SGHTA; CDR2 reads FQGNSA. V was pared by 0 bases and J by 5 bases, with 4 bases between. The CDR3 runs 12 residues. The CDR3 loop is CASSLAIYGYTF. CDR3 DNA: TGTGCCAGCAGCTTAGCTATTTATGGCTACACCTTC.

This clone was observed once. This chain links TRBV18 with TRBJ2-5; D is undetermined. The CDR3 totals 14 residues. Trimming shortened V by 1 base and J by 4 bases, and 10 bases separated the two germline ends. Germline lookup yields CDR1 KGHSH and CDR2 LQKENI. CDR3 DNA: TGTGCCAGCTCACCACATAAGGTGGTAGAGACCCAGTACTTC. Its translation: CASSPHKVVETQYF.

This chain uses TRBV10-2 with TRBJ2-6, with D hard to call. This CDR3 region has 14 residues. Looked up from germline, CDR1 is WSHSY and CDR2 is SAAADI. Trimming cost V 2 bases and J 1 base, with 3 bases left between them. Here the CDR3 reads CASSEQSGANVLTF. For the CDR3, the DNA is TGCGCCAGCAGTGAGCAATCTGGGGCCAACGTCCTGACTTTC.

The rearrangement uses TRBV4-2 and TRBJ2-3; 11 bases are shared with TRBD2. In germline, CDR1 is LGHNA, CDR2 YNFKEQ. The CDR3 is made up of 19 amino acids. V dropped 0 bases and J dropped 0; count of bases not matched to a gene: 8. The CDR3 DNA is TGTGCCAGCAGCCAAGAAGGGACTAGCGGTAGCTCTAGCACAGATACGCAGTATTTT. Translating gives CASSQEGTSGSSSTDTQYF.

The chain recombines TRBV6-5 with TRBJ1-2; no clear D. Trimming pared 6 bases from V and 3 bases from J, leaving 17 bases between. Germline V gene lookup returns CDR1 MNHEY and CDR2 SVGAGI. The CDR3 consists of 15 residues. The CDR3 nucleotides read TGTGCCAGCAGCCTAGCTCACAGTGGATACTATGGCTACACCTTC. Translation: CASSLAHSGYYGYTF.

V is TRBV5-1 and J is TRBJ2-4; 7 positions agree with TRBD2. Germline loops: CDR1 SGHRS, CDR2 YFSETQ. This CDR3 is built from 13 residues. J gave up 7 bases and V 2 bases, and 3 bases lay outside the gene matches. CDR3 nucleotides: TGCGCCAGCAGCTTTGGACTAGAGAACATTCAGTACTTC. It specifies CASSFGLENIQYF.

For the CDR3, the DNA is TGCGCCAGCAGCACCGACACGCATTCACCCCTCCACTTT. This sequence encodes CASSTDTHSPLHF. This chain joins TRBV5-1 and TRBJ1-6; D gene uncertain. The V end was cut by 4 bases, the J end by 8 bases, with 10 bases between. Looked up from germline, CDR1 is SGHRS and CDR2 is YFSETQ. This CDR3 has 13 amino acids.

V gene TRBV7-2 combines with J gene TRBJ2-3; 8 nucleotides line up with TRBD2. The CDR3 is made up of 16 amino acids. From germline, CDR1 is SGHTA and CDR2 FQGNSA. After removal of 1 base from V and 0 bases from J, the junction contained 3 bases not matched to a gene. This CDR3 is CASSLVSGVSTDTQYF. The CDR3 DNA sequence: TGTGCCAGCAGCTTAGTTAGCGGGGTTAGCACAGATACGCAGTATTTT.

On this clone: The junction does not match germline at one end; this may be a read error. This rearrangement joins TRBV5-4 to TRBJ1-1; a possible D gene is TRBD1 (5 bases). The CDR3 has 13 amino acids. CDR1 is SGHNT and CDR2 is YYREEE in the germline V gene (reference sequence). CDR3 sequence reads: CASSRAGNSEAFF. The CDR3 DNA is TGTGCCAGCAGCAGGGCAGGGAACTCTGAAGCTTTCTTT.

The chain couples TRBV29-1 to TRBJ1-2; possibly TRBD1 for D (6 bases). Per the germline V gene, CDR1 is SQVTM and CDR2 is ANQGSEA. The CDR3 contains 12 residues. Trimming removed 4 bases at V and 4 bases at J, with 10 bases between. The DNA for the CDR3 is TGCAGCGTTGCTGGGGGCAGCTATGGCTACACCTTC. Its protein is CSVAGGSYGYTF.

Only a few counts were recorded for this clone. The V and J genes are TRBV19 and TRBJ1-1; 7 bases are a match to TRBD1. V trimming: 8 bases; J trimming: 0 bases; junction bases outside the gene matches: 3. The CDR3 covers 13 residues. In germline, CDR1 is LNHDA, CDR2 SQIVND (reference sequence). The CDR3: CASQGDLNTEAFF. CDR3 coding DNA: TGTGCCAGTCAGGGGGATTTGAACACTGAAGCTTTCTTT.

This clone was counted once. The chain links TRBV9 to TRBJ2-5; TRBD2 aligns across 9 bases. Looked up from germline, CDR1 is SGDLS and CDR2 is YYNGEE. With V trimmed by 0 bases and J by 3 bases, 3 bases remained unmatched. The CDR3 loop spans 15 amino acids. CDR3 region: CASSVGIAGEETQYF. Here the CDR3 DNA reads TGTGCCAGCAGCGTAGGGATAGCGGGGGAAGAGACCCAGTACTTC.

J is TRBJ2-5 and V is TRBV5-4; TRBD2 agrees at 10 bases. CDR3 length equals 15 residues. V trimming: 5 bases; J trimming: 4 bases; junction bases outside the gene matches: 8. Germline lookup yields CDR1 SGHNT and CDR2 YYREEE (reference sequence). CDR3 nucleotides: TGTGCCAGCAGACAAGCGGGGGGGCGACGAGAGACCCAGTACTTC. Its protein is CASRQAGGRRETQYF.

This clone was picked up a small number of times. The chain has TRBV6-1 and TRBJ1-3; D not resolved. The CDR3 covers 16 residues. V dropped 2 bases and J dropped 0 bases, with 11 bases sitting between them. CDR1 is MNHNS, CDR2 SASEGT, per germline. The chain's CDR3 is CASSENSVFSGNTIYF. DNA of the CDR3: TGTGCCAGCAGTGAAAATTCCGTCTTCTCTGGAAACACCATATATTTT.

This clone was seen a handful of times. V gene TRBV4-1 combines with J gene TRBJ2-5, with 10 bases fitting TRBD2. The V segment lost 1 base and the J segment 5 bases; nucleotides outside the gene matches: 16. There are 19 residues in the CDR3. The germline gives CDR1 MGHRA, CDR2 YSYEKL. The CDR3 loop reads CASSQGIGLAGAQRETQYF. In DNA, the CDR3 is TGCGCCAGCAGCCAAGGGATCGGGCTAGCGGGGGCCCAGCGGGAGACCCAGTACTTC.

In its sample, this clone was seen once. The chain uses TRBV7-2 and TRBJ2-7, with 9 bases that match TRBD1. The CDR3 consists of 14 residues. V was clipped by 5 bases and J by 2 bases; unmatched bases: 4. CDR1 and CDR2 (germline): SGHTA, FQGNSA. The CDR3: CASSAQGAAYEQYF. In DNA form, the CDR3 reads TGTGCCAGCAGCGCACAGGGGGCCGCCTACGAGCAGTACTTC.

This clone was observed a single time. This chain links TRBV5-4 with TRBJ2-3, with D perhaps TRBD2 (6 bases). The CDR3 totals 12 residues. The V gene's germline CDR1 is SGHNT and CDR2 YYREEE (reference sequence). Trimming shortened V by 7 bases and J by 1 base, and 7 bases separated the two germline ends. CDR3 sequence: CASSGGTDTQYF. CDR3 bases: TGTGCCAGCTCGGGAGGCACAGATACGCAGTATTTT.

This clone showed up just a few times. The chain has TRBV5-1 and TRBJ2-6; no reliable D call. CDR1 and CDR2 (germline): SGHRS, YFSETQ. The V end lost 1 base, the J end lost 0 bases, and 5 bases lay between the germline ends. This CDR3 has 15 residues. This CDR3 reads CASSLWSSGANVLTF. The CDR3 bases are TGCGCCAGCAGCTTGTGGTCCTCTGGGGCCAACGTCCTGACTTTC.

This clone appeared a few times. The CDR3 nucleotides read TGTGCCAGCAGGAACAGGGAACTCTCCTACAATGAGCAGTTCTTC. It yields the protein CASRNRELSYNEQFF. The J gene is TRBJ2-1, the V gene TRBV2; TRBD1 is a possible D gene (6 bases). This CDR3 is built from 15 residues. CDR1 and CDR2 (germline): SNHLY, FYNNEI. V dropped 6 bases and J dropped 0 bases, with 12 bases sitting between them.